One sample yielded the 4 T cell receptor beta chains listed below, sequenced in a study of brain T cells in children with intractable seizures. Profiling relied on immunoSEQ multiplex PCR, and the TCRdb table lists in-frame clones only, not all of them. This sample has about 120,000 clones, with 90% to 95% found just once. Sample: peripheral blood, taken at surgery. These receptors were collected from a boy under two years old with hemimegalencephaly and intractable seizures.

This chain connects TRBV11-2 to TRBJ2-7; 7 bases are shared with TRBD2. In germline, CDR1 is SGHAT, CDR2 FQNNGV. The CDR3 consists of 15 residues. With 8 bases clipped from V and 2 bases from J, the junction kept 12 bases outside the gene matches. The CDR3 region is CASGTRLSGTYEQYF. CDR3 bases: TGTGCCAGCGGTACCCGGCTAAGCGGGACCTACGAGCAGTACTTC. Complete variable domain (other parts from reference TRBV11-2 and TRBJ2-7): EAGVAQSPRYKIIEKRQSVAFWCNPISGHATLYWYQQILGQGPKLLIQFQNNGVVDDSQLPKDRFSAERLKGVDSTLKIQPAKLEDSAVYLCASGTRLSGTYEQYFGPGTRLTVT.

The V call is TRBV6-1, the J call TRBJ2-1; the D is unclear. Trimming removed 3 bases at V and 0 bases at J, with 12 bases between. This CDR3 spans 16 amino acids. Germline V gene sequence: CDR1 MNHNS, CDR2 SASEGT. CDR3 sequence (DNA): TGTGCCAGCAGTGATCTCCACCCGCTCTCCTACAATGAGCAGTTCTTC. Translated: CASSDLHPLSYNEQFF.

The chain has TRBV4-2 and TRBJ2-1, with 8 positions matching TRBD2. The CDR3 length is 19 residues. Germline V gene lookup returns CDR1 LGHNA and CDR2 YNFKEQ. The J segment lost 4 bases and the V segment lost 0 bases, leaving 14 bases of the junction unmatched. The CDR3 DNA follows: TGTGCCAGCAGCCAAGATCGAGGGGGGACTAGGACGGGGTACAATGAGCAGTTCTTC. It translates to CASSQDRGGTRTGYNEQFF.

The chain couples TRBV5-1 to TRBJ2-2; D not certain. The CDR3 totals 14 residues. V lost 7 bases, J lost 0 bases, and 10 bases lay in between. Germline assignment: CDR1 SGHRS and CDR2 YFSETQ. CDR3 in amino acids: CASGSLANTGELFF. DNA of the CDR3: TGCGCCAGCGGTAGTCTAGCGAACACCGGGGAGCTGTTTTTT.